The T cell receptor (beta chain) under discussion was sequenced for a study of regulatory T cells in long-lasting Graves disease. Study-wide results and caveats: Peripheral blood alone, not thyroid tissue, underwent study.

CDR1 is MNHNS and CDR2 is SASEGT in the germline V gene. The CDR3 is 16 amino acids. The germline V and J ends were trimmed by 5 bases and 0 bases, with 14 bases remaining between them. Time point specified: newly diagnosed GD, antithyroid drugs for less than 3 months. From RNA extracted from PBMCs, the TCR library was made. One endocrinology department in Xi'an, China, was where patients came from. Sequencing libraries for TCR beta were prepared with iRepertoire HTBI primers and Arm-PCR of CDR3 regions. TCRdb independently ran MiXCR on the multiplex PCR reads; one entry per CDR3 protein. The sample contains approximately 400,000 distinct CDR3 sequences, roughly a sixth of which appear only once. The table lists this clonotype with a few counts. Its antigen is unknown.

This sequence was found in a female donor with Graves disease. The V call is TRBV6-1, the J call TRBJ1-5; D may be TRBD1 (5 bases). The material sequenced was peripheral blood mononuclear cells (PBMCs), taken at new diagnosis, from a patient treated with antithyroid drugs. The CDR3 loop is CASSRGGRNSNQPQHF. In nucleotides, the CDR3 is TGTGCCAGCAGTCGGGGGGGACGGAATAGCAATCAGCCCCAGCATTTT.